This T cell receptor beta chain was found in a study of blood T cells in healthy people across ages. The wider study: Template switching retrieved approximately one barcoded beta molecule for each two T cells. Study findings and constraints: Diversity estimated from one million T cells was considered an underestimate.

Each of the donors had 9 to 10 milliliters of peripheral blood drawn into EDTA-treated Vacutainer tubes. A remark on this clonotype: The antigen is unknown.

V shed 2 bases and J shed 5 bases, with 7 bases lying between them. The CDR3 has 14 amino acids. CDR1 and CDR2 from the germline V gene are MGHDK and SYGVNS. It was with a sample-barcoded 5' primer and a J-beta primer mix that a second PCR of roughly 7 to 12 cycles was run. TCRdb reprocessed the 5' RACE reads with MiXCR, giving one entry per CDR3 protein. The sample holds about 1.4 million distinct CDR3 sequences, roughly 59% seen once. The V and J genes are TRBV25-1 and TRBJ1-6; D is uncertain. The sequencing input was blood. The TCR sequence derives from a man aged 18 to 35 in good health. The CDR3 DNA is TGTGCCAGCAGTGAAAGAAAGAATAATTCACCCCTCCACTTT. It is translated as CASSERKNNSPLHF.